The 29 T cell receptor beta chains reported below all come from one sample, sequenced in a study of blood T cell repertoires in COVID-19. This table comes from immunoSEQ multiplex PCR, and its TCRdb copy is limited to in-frame clones, with some not included. Among roughly 330,000 clones listed, more than 75% were seen once. Sequencing was performed on peripheral blood. These receptors were obtained from a woman between 50 and 59 years old with active or convalescent COVID-19.

This chain connects TRBV19 to TRBJ1-1; 8 bases align to TRBD1. The CDR3 runs 15 residues. J gave up 4 bases and V 9 bases, and 13 bases lay outside the gene matches. Germline V CDR1 and CDR2: LNHDA, SQIVND (reference sequence). CDR3 DNA: TGTGCCAGGGAGGACAGGGTCACGCCGAGCACTGAAGCTTTCTTT. Translation gives CAREDRVTPSTEAFF.

This clone showed up just once. The CDR3 loop is CASSLTLGGRGFETQYF. CDR3 DNA: TGTGCCAGCAGCTTAACTCTCGGAGGGAGGGGGTTTGAGACCCAGTACTTC. The chain recombines TRBV7-8 with TRBJ2-5; D is perhaps TRBD2 (7 bases). The CDR3 sequence is 17 residues long. Germline V gene sequence: CDR1 SGHVS, CDR2 FQNEAQ. V dropped 2 bases and J dropped 5 bases, with 21 bases sitting between them.

The J gene is TRBJ2-7, the V gene TRBV18, with a possible D match to TRBD2 (5 bases). This CDR3 comprises 13 residues. Germline lookup yields CDR1 KGHSH and CDR2 LQKENI. Trimming pared 6 bases from V and 3 bases from J, leaving 12 bases between. DNA for the CDR3: TGTGCCAGCTCGTGGGGAGATTACTACGAGCAGTACTTC. As protein: CASSWGDYYEQYF.

The CDR3 coding sequence is TGTGCCAGCAGCTTAGCGGAAACTAGCACGGAGCAGTTCTTC. Its protein product is CASSLAETSTEQFF. This chain connects TRBV7-2 to TRBJ2-1; weak D call: TRBD2 (6 bases). Trimming pared 0 bases from V and 10 bases from J, leaving 13 bases between. The CDR3 has 14 amino acids. CDR1 and CDR2 (germline): SGHTA, FQGNSA.

This clone is a singleton in its sample. The V and J genes are TRBV13 and TRBJ1-2; weak D call: TRBD1 (5 bases). V lost 3 bases and J 5 bases, leaving 19 bases between the germline ends. In germline, CDR1 is PRHDT, CDR2 FYEKMQ (reference sequence). The CDR3 spans 16 residues. In nucleotides, the CDR3 is TGTGCCAGCAGCTTGCTGGGAAACAGACAGAATTATGGCTACACCTTC. Translation gives CASSLLGNRQNYGYTF.

This clone appeared a few times. The V call is TRBV24-1, the J call TRBJ2-7; TRBD2 matches at 9 bases. CDR1 and CDR2 (germline): KGHDR, SFDVKD. The CDR3 runs to 13 residues. The trim removed 3 bases at V and 8 bases at J, leaving 4 bases unmatched. The CDR3 is CATSDLTSGQQYF. In nucleotides, the CDR3 is TGTGCCACCAGTGATCTGACTAGCGGCCAGCAGTACTTC.

A single count supports this clone. The V and J genes are TRBV3-1 (or the pseudogene TRBV3-2) and TRBJ2-5, with 7 bases that match TRBD1. The CDR3 is made up of 14 amino acids. Looked up from germline, CDR1 is LGHDT and CDR2 is YNNKEL (reference sequence). V lost 3 bases and J lost 1; bases outside the gene matches: 2. The CDR3 bases are TGTGCCAGCAGCCAGGGACAGATCCAAGAGACCCAGTACTTC. It is translated as CASSQGQIQETQYF.

This clone has more than one count but fewer than ten. This chain connects TRBV10-1 to TRBJ2-5, with D perhaps matching TRBD2 (5 bases). The CDR3 contains 14 residues. Trimming left V 10 bases short and J 4 bases short, with 19 bases between. Germline values: CDR1 WNHNN, CDR2 SYGVQD (reference sequence). The CDR3 bases are TGCGCCACTTCATCTAGCTCACTCTCAGAGACCCAGTACTTC. This codes for CATSSSSLSETQYF.

The rearrangement joins TRBV7-2 to TRBJ2-5; tentative D call: TRBD2 (5 bases). CDR3 length equals 13 residues. Germline V gene data show CDR1 as SGHTA and CDR2 as FQGNSA. Trimming removed 1 base at V and 3 bases at J, with 6 bases between. The CDR3 is CASSLGGKETQYF. CDR3 bases: TGTGCCAGCAGCTTAGGAGGGAAAGAGACCCAGTACTTC.

This chain uses TRBV18 with TRBJ2-3, with D possibly TRBD1 on 7 matching bases. V was cut by 3 bases and J by 7 bases, with 23 bases left in between. Per the germline V gene, CDR1 is KGHSH and CDR2 is LQKENI. The CDR3 extends over 17 amino acids. The CDR3 region has the DNA TGTGCCAGCTCACCTACATACGGGACAGATGGGGGGAATACGCAGTATTTT. It encodes CASSPTYGTDGGNTQYF.

V gene TRBV27 combines with J gene TRBJ1-2; D gene uncertain. The CDR3 contains 16 residues. Germline loops: CDR1 MNHEY, CDR2 SMNVEV (reference sequence). The ends were cut back, 6 bases at V and 0 bases at J, with 17 bases in the middle. In DNA, the CDR3 is TGTGCCAGCAGCTCTCTATTTTGGGGAGCTAACTATGGCTACACCTTC. Encoded protein: CASSSLFWGANYGYTF.

The V call is TRBV14, the J call TRBJ1-1; 7 positions agree with TRBD1. V was pared by 2 bases and J by 3 bases, with 6 bases of the junction left unmatched. The germline V gene encodes CDR1 SGHDN and CDR2 FVKESK. This CDR3 contains 15 residues. DNA for the CDR3: TGTGCCAGCAGCCAAAGGACAGGTTGGGACACTGAAGCTTTCTTT. Translated, it gives CASSQRTGWDTEAFF.

CDR3 loop: CASSFQGYSYEQYF. CDR3 DNA: TGTGCCAGCAGTTTCCAGGGGTACTCCTACGAGCAGTACTTC. This chain connects TRBV27 to TRBJ2-7; possible D gene TRBD1, 6 bases. CDR1 is MNHEY and CDR2 is SMNVEV in the germline V gene (reference sequence). V shed 3 bases and J shed 0 bases, with 9 bases lying between them. The CDR3 totals 14 residues.

The chain uses TRBV4-3 and TRBJ1-6, with TRBD1 as a possible D gene (6 bases). V gave up 0 bases and J gave up 12 bases, with 18 bases separating them. The CDR3 is made up of 16 amino acids. CDR1 is LGHNA and CDR2 is YSLEER in the germline V gene. The CDR3 loop reads CASSQDPTGSSRPLHF. CDR3 nucleotides: TGCGCCAGCAGCCAAGATCCCACAGGGAGCTCAAGACCCCTCCACTTT.

The V call is TRBV18, the J call TRBJ2-2; the D is unclear. Germline CDR1 reads KGHSH; CDR2 reads LQKENI. The CDR3 contains 16 residues. The germline V and J ends were trimmed by 0 bases and 4 bases, with 12 bases remaining between them. The CDR3 region has the DNA TGTGCCAGCTCACCACCGTCAGGTTCGGTCACCGGGGAGCTGTTTTTT. Protein product: CASSPPSGSVTGELFF.

The genes are TRBV2 and TRBJ1-5; D possibly corresponds to TRBD1 (6 bases). V was shortened by 2 bases and J by 3 bases, with 8 bases between the two germline ends. CDR1 is SNHLY and CDR2 is FYNNEI in the germline V gene. The CDR3 length is 14 residues. The CDR3 sequence is CASSEMGANQPQHF. CDR3 sequence (DNA): TGTGCCAGCAGTGAAATGGGGGCCAATCAGCCCCAGCATTTT.

The V gene is TRBV7-2, the J gene TRBJ2-7, with 13 bases fitting TRBD2. Germline assignment: CDR1 SGHTA and CDR2 FQGNSA. The CDR3 covers 14 residues. V shed 5 bases and J 5 bases; nucleotides not matched to a gene: 3. DNA of the CDR3: TGTGCCAGCAGCCTGACTAGCGGGGGGAACGAGCAGTACTTC. As protein: CASSLTSGGNEQYF.

The chain uses TRBV12-3 or TRBV12-4 and TRBJ1-1, with a tentative D call TRBD1 (5 bases). This CDR3 has 13 residues. Trimming cost V 3 bases and J 5 bases, with 10 bases left between them. The CDR3 loop is CASSFNGGTEAFF. DNA for the CDR3: TGTGCCAGCAGTTTCAACGGGGGTACTGAAGCTTTCTTT.

The chain has TRBV29-1 and TRBJ1-2; 9 bases are a match to TRBD1. CDR1 is SQVTM and CDR2 is ANQGSEA in the germline V gene. This CDR3 region has 13 residues. J was trimmed by 0 bases and V by 7 bases; bases with no gene match: 3. The CDR3 nucleotides are TGCAGCGCCGGACAGGGGACTAACTATGGCTACACCTTC. Translation: CSAGQGTNYGYTF.

This clone was seen ten or more times. This chain uses TRBV4-2 with TRBJ1-6, with a possible D match to TRBD1 (6 bases). Per germline, CDR1 LGHNA and CDR2 YNFKEQ. Trimming shortened V by 4 bases and J by 10 bases, and 20 bases separated the two germline ends. The CDR3 is 16 amino acids. The CDR3 nucleotides read TGTGCCAGCAGCCGGGGAGAGGGGGATTCAGGATCACCCCTCCACTTT. It is translated as CASSRGEGDSGSPLHF.

V is TRBV5-1 and J is TRBJ2-6; 9 bases fit TRBD2. This CDR3 region has 18 residues. CDR1 and CDR2 from the germline V gene are SGHRS and YFSETQ. V dropped 0 bases and J dropped 0; count of bases not matched to a gene: 4. This CDR3 reads CASSLVLAGNSGANVLTF. DNA of the CDR3: TGCGCCAGCAGCTTGGTTCTAGCGGGGAACTCTGGGGCCAACGTCCTGACTTTC. Combining the CDR3 with reference TRBV5-1 and TRBJ2-6 gives the whole variable domain KAGVTQTPRYLIKTRGQQVTLSCSPISGHRSVSWYQQTPGQGLQFLFEYFSETQRNKGNFPGRFSGRQFSNSRSEMNVSTLELGDSALYLCASSLVLAGNSGANVLTFGAGSRLTVL.

This clone has a single count. V gene TRBV28 combines with J gene TRBJ1-5; 7 bases match TRBD1. V gave up 6 bases and J gave up 8 bases; unmatched junction bases: 10. This CDR3 comprises 14 residues. The germline CDR1 and CDR2 sequences are MDHEN and SYDVKM. The DNA of the CDR3 is TGTGCCAGCAGGCAGACAGGGCCGAATAAGCCCCAGCATTTT. This sequence encodes CASRQTGPNKPQHF.

This clone was detected a few times. V is TRBV3-1 (or the pseudogene TRBV3-2) and J is TRBJ2-6; no firm D call. Germline CDR1 reads LGHDT; CDR2 reads YNNKEL (reference sequence). The germline V and J ends were trimmed by 0 bases and 0 bases, with 18 bases remaining between them. The CDR3 spans 20 residues. The chain's CDR3 is CASSQERALRGSSGANVLTF. CDR3 in DNA: TGTGCCAGCAGCCAAGAACGAGCTTTGCGAGGAAGCTCTGGGGCCAACGTCCTGACTTTC.

The V call is TRBV20-1, the J call TRBJ2-1, with D possibly matching TRBD2 (5 bases). CDR1 DFQATT and CDR2 SNEGSKA come from the germline V gene (reference sequence). This CDR3 has 11 residues. Between the trimmed V and J ends, which lost 3 bases and 10 bases, there was a span of 10 bases. The CDR3 DNA reads as TGCAGTGCTAGGACCCGGGGAGAGCAGTTCTTC. Encoded protein: CSARTRGEQFF.

The chain combines TRBV24-1 with TRBJ2-3, with a weak D call TRBD1 (6 bases). CDR1 is KGHDR and CDR2 is SFDVKD in the germline V gene. V shed 5 bases and J shed 2 bases, with 13 bases lying between them. There are 15 residues in the CDR3. DNA of the CDR3: TGTGCCACCAGTGCCCTGACAGGATTCACAGATACGCAGTATTTT. It is translated as CATSALTGFTDTQYF.

The V and J genes are TRBV19 and TRBJ2-1; weak D call: TRBD2 (5 bases). Trimming stripped 7 bases from V and 4 bases from J, with 14 bases between. The CDR3 contains 14 residues. In germline, CDR1 is LNHDA, CDR2 SQIVND (reference sequence). The CDR3 nucleotides are TGTGCCAGTAAGGCCCTGGGAGAGTACAATGAGCAGTTCTTC. Translation: CASKALGEYNEQFF. Drawing the rest from reference TRBV19 and TRBJ2-1, the complete variable domain is DGGITQSPKYLFRKEGQNVTLSCEQNLNHDAMYWYRQDPGQGLRLIYYSQIVNDFQKGDIAEGYSVSREKKESFPLTVTSAQKNPTAFYLCASKALGEYNEQFFGPGTRLTVL.

CDR3 bases: TGCGCCAGCAGCCGACAGGGTTACGAGCAGTACTTC. This sequence encodes CASSRQGYEQYF. This chain connects TRBV5-1 to TRBJ2-7; 7 bases align to TRBD1. The CDR3 consists of 12 residues. The ends lost 4 bases at V and 4 bases at J; junction bases unmatched: 2. The germline CDR1 and CDR2 sequences are SGHRS and YFSETQ.

The rearrangement uses TRBV29-1 and TRBJ2-2, with 9 nucleotides matching TRBD2. This CDR3 spans 13 amino acids. Trimming at V came to 6 bases and at J to 3 bases, leaving 2 bases not matched to a gene. The germline V gene encodes CDR1 SQVTM and CDR2 ANQGSEA. The CDR3 reads CSVQREDTGELFF. The CDR3 DNA follows: TGCAGCGTCCAGCGGGAGGACACCGGGGAGCTGTTTTTT.

The V and J genes are TRBV5-1 and TRBJ1-3; TRBD1 is a possible D gene (6 bases). V lost 3 bases and J lost 0, with 19 bases in between. Germline V gene data show CDR1 as SGHRS and CDR2 as YFSETQ. This CDR3 has 18 amino acids. CDR3 residues: CASSSGTRQSHSGNTIYF. The DNA of the CDR3 is TGCGCCAGCAGCTCCGGGACAAGACAGTCTCACTCTGGAAACACCATATATTTT. The full variable domain, with the rest looked up from reference TRBV5-1 and TRBJ1-3, is KAGVTQTPRYLIKTRGQQVTLSCSPISGHRSVSWYQQTPGQGLQFLFEYFSETQRNKGNFPGRFSGRQFSNSRSEMNVSTLELGDSALYLCASSSGTRQSHSGNTIYFGEGSWLTVV.